The rows below give T cell receptor beta chains drawn from one sample of a study of early T cells in non-severe SARS-CoV-2 infection. TCRdb redid the calling of the 5' RACE reads with MiXCR, one entry per CDR3 protein. Among under 35,000 distinct CDR3 sequences listed, 2.9% were seen once. Sequenced material: whole blood. The receptors were gathered from an adult who was a healthcare worker with PCR-confirmed SARS-CoV-2 infection or an uninfected control (not recorded which). The CDR3 runs from the conserved cysteine through the conserved F or W. D genes are given only for firm matches. Expanded clones are given a class, and other clones once, few, many or no size at all.

D gene	clone size	V gene	J gene	CDR3 protein	CDR3 DNA
.	many	TRBV4-1	TRBJ1-5	CASSQDSSESSNQPQHF	TGCGCCAGCAGCCAAGATTCGTCGGAATCTAGCAATCAGCCCCAGCATTTT
.	many	TRBV29-1	TRBJ2-5	CSVEDLGRRETQYF	TGCAGCGTTGAAGATCTCGGGAGACGAGAGACCCAGTACTTC
TRBD1	.	TRBV7-7	TRBJ1-2	CASSPRDRGNYGYTF	TGTGCCAGCAGCCCCAGGGACAGGGGAAACTATGGCTACACCTTC
TRBD2	.	TRBV15	TRBJ2-1	CATSRDLASGSLLDEQFF	TGTGCCACCAGCAGAGATTTGGCTAGCGGGAGCCTCTTGGATGAGCAGTTCTTC
.	many	TRBV30	TRBJ1-6	CAWMAESSYNSPLHF	TGTGCCTGGATGGCAGAAAGCTCCTATAATTCACCCCTCCACTTT
.	many	TRBV10-2	TRBJ1-2	CASSESSGSNYGYTF	TGCGCCAGCAGTGAGTCGAGCGGTTCTAACTATGGCTACACCTTC
.	many	TRBV5-4	TRBJ1-1	CASSSYQRHLMNTEAFF	TGTGCCAGCAGCTCATACCAAAGACATCTAATGAACACTGAAGCTTTCTTT
.	many	TRBV6-6	TRBJ1-1	CASSYSFGATEAFF	TGTGCCAGCAGTTACTCGTTTGGGGCTACTGAAGCTTTCTTT
.	few	TRBV10-3	TRBJ2-3	CAISDAGRGHTDTQYF	TGTGCCATCAGTGATGCGGGTCGGGGACACACAGATACGCAGTATTTT
.	many	TRBV28	TRBJ1-2	CASTLGVGANYGYTF	TGTGCCAGCACCTTAGGGGTCGGGGCTAACTATGGCTACACCTTC
.	many	TRBV5-6	TRBJ2-3	CASSLTGTDTQYF	TGTGCCAGCAGCTTGACAGGGACAGATACGCAGTATTTT
TRBD1	many	TRBV14	TRBJ1-4	CASSQPSGDRGRKLFF	TGTGCCAGCAGCCAACCCTCCGGGGACAGGGGTCGGAAACTGTTTTTT
TRBD1	many	TRBV12-3/TRBV12-4	TRBJ1-2	CASSFTGTGDNYGYTF	TGTGCCAGCAGTTTTACTGGGACAGGGGACAACTATGGCTACACCTTC
.	many	TRBV20-1	TRBJ2-3	CSARGGTDTQYF	TGCAGTGCTAGAGGAGGGACAGATACGCAGTATTTT
.	many	TRBV6-4	TRBJ1-4	CASPHLGVATNEKLFF	TGTGCCAGCCCCCACTTGGGGGTTGCAACTAATGAAAAACTGTTTTTT
TRBD1	many	TRBV27	TRBJ1-5	CASSLNRGLNQPQHF	TGTGCCAGCAGCCTCAACAGGGGGCTTAATCAGCCCCAGCATTTT
TRBD2	many	TRBV7-3	TRBJ2-5	CASSLGTSSETQYF	TGTGCCAGCAGCCTAGGGACTAGCTCGGAGACCCAGTACTTC
.	many	TRBV6-2/TRBV6-3	TRBJ1-1	CASSQLGTEAFF	TGTGCCAGCAGTCAACTTGGCACTGAAGCTTTCTTT
TRBD2	many	TRBV12-3/TRBV12-4	TRBJ2-1	CASSLLAGDEQFF	TGTGCCAGCAGTTTACTAGCGGGGGATGAGCAGTTCTTC
TRBD1	many	TRBV24-1	TRBJ2-3	CATSDWTGADTQYF	TGTGCCACCAGTGATTGGACAGGAGCCGATACGCAGTATTTT
TRBD1	many	TRBV12-3/TRBV12-4	TRBJ1-1	CASRLAGGTEAFF	TGTGCCAGCAGATTAGCAGGGGGAACTGAAGCTTTCTTT
.	many	TRBV6-6	TRBJ2-5	CASSYTQETQYF	TGTGCCAGCAGTTATACCCAAGAGACCCAGTACTTC
TRBD1	.	TRBV24-1	TRBJ1-5	CATSDSGQGSQPQHF	TGTGCCACCAGTGATTCTGGACAGGGCAGTCAGCCCCAGCATTTT
.	few	TRBV7-3	TRBJ2-1	CASSSLQGPYNEQFF	TGTGCCAGCAGCTCACTACAGGGCCCCTACAATGAGCAGTTCTTC
TRBD1	many	TRBV19	TRBJ1-2	CASSQYPATGGSYGYTF	TGTGCCAGTAGCCAGTATCCGGCGACAGGGGGGAGCTATGGCTACACCTTC
TRBD1	many	TRBV7-3	TRBJ2-1	CASSSDRGGQFF	TGTGCCAGCAGCTCCGACAGGGGCGGCCAGTTCTTC
TRBD2	many	TRBV12-3/TRBV12-4	TRBJ2-3	CASRPTSNTDTQYF	TGTGCCAGCAGGCCGACTAGCAACACAGATACGCAGTATTTT
TRBD2	few	TRBV20-1	TRBJ2-5	CSASDPKTSGQETQYF	TGCAGTGCTAGTGACCCCAAAACTAGCGGCCAAGAGACCCAGTACTTC
TRBD2	many	TRBV11-2	TRBJ2-5	CASSLTSGGAQKTQYF	TGTGCCAGCAGCCTAACTAGCGGGGGGGCTCAAAAGACCCAGTACTTC
TRBD2	many	TRBV4-1	TRBJ2-2	CASSQGRGGLNTGELFF	TGCGCCAGCAGCCAAGGCCGCGGGGGGCTTAACACCGGGGAGCTGTTTTTT
.	many	TRBV12-3/TRBV12-4	TRBJ1-2	CASSSGRYGYTF	TGTGCCAGCAGTTCCGGGAGGTATGGCTACACCTTC
TRBD2	.	TRBV2	TRBJ2-3	CASSEARTSGGDTQYF	TGTGCCAGCAGTGAGGCTCGGACTAGCGGTGGAGATACGCAGTATTTT
.	many	TRBV6-1	TRBJ2-4	CASSEVGAGVQYF	TGTGCCAGCAGTGAAGTCGGGGCCGGGGTTCAGTACTTC
.	.	TRBV20-1	TRBJ2-5	CSARVPFMAKPQETQYF	TGCAGTGCTAGAGTGCCCTTCATGGCAAAGCCCCAAGAGACCCAGTACTTC
TRBD1	many	TRBV5-1	TRBJ2-2	CASSSQRDRGTGELFF	TGCGCCAGCAGCTCCCAGCGGGACAGGGGGACCGGGGAGCTGTTTTTT
.	many	TRBV29-1	TRBJ1-6	CSVEDLTFRLSYNSPLHF	TGCAGCGTTGAAGATCTAACATTTAGGCTCTCCTATAATTCACCCCTCCACTTT
TRBD1	many	TRBV12-3/TRBV12-4	TRBJ1-2	CASSRDRGLNGYTF	TGTGCCAGCAGCCGGGACAGGGGGCTCAATGGCTACACCTTC
TRBD1	many	TRBV11-2	TRBJ1-6	CASSYDRGPRVLLHF	TGTGCCAGCAGCTACGACAGGGGGCCGCGGGTGCTCCTCCACTTT
.	many	TRBV6-2/TRBV6-3	TRBJ2-6	CASRLASGANVLTF	TGTGCCAGCAGACTCGCTAGTGGGGCCAACGTCCTGACTTTC
.	many	TRBV12-3/TRBV12-4	TRBJ2-1	CATSSLRGRRHNEQFF	TGTGCCACTTCCAGCCTAAGGGGACGGAGGCACAATGAGCAGTTCTTC
.	many	TRBV24-1	TRBJ2-2	CATSEPNPGPPGSGELFF	TGTGCCACCAGTGAACCGAACCCGGGACCTCCAGGCTCCGGGGAGCTGTTTTTT
.	.	TRBV3-1	TRBJ2-3	CASSQVNRAQYF	TGTGCCAGCAGCCAAGTGAACCGGGCGCAGTATTTT
.	many	TRBV5-1	TRBJ2-2	CASSLLPEFDTGELFF	TGCGCCAGCAGCTTGTTACCCGAATTTGACACCGGGGAGCTGTTTTTT
.	many	TRBV14	TRBJ1-3	CASSQGSSGNTIYF	TGTGCCAGCAGCCAAGGAAGTTCTGGAAACACCATATATTTT
.	many	TRBV7-2	TRBJ2-1	CASSLRNHNEQFF	TGTGCCAGCAGCTTACGGAACCACAATGAGCAGTTCTTC